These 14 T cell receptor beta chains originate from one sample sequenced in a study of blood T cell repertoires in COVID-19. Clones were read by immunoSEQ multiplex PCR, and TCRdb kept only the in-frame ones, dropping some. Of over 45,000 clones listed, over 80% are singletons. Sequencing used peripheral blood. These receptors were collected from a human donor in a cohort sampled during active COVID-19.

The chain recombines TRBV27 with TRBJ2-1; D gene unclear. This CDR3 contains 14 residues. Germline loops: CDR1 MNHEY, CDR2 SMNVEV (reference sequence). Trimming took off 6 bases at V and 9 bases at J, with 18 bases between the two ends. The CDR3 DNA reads TGTGCCAGCAGCCCGCCGGGTGCACGCAGTGAGCAGTTCTTC. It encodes CASSPPGARSEQFF.

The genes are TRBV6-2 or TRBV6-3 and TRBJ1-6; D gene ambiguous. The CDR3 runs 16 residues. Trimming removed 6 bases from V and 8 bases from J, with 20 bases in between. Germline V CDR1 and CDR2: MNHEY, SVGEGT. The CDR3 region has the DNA TGTGCCAGCAGCATTGGGCCGGGAGCAAGGGATTCACCCCTCCACTTT. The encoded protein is CASSIGPGARDSPLHF.

The CDR3 DNA follows: TGCGCCAGCAGCCCCCATCCAGGGGAATATGGCTACACCTTC. Amino acids: CASSPHPGEYGYTF. V gene TRBV4-3 combines with J gene TRBJ1-2, with D perhaps matching TRBD1 (6 bases). Germline V gene sequence: CDR1 LGHNA, CDR2 YSLEER. The CDR3 is 14 amino acids. The V end was cut by 4 bases, the J end by 5 bases, with 14 bases between.

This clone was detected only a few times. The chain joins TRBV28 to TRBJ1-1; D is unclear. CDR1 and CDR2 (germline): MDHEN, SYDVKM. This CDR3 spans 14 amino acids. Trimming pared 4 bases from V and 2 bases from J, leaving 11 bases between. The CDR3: CASSSSFLNTEAFF. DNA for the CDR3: TGTGCCAGCAGTTCTTCCTTTCTAAACACTGAAGCTTTCTTT.

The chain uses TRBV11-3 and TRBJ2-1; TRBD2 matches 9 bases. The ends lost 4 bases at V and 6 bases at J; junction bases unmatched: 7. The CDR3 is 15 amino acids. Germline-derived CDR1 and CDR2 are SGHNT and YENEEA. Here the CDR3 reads CASSSAGGNTNEQFF. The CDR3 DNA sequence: TGTGCCAGCAGCTCCGCGGGGGGGAACACCAATGAGCAGTTCTTC.

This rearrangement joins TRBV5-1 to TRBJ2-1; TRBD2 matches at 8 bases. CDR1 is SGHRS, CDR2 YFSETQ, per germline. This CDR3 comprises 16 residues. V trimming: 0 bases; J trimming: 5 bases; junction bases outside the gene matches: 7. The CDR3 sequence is CASSLAGLALNNEQFF. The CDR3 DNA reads TGCGCCAGCAGCTTGGCCGGACTAGCCTTGAACAATGAGCAGTTCTTC. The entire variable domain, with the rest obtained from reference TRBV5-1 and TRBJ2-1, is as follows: KAGVTQTPRYLIKTRGQQVTLSCSPISGHRSVSWYQQTPGQGLQFLFEYFSETQRNKGNFPGRFSGRQFSNSRSEMNVSTLELGDSALYLCASSLAGLALNNEQFFGPGTRLTVL.

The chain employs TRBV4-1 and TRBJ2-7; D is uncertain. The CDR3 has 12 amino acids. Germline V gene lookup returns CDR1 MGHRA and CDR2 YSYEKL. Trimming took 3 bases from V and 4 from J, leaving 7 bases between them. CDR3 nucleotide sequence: TGCGCCAGCAGCCAGGTCGGTTACGAGCAGTACTTC. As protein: CASSQVGYEQYF.

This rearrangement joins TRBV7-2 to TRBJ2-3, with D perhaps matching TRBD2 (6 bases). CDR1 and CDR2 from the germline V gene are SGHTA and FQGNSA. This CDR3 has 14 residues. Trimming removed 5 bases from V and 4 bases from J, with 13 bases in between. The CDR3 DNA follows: TGTGCCAGCAGCCCCAGCTGGGGGGCAGATACGCAGTATTTT. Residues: CASSPSWGADTQYF.

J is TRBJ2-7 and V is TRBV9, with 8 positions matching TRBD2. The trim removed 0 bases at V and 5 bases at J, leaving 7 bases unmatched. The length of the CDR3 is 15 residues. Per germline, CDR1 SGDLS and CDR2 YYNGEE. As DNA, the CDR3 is TGTGCCAGCAGCGTAGATAGTAGCGGGACTGACGAGCAGTACTTC. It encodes CASSVDSSGTDEQYF.

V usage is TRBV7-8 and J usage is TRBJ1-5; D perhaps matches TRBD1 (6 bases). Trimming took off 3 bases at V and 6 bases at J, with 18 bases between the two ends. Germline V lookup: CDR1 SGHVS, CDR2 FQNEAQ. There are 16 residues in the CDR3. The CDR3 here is CASSLEDRSPAQPQHF. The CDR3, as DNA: TGTGCCAGCAGCTTGGAAGACAGGTCGCCGGCTCAGCCCCAGCATTTT.

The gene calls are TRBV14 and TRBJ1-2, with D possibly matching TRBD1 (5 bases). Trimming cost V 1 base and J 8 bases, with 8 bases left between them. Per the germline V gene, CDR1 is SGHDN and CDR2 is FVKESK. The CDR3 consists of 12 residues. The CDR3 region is CASSQAGLGYTF. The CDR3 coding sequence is TGTGCCAGCAGCCAAGCAGGGTTGGGCTACACCTTC.

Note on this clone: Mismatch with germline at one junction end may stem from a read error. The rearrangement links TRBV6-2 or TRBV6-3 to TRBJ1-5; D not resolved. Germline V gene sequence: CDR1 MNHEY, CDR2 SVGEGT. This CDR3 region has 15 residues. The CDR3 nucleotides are TGTGCCGGCAGTTCCAGTCGGGTTAGCAATCAGCCCCAGCATTTT. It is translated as CAGSSSRVSNQPQHF.

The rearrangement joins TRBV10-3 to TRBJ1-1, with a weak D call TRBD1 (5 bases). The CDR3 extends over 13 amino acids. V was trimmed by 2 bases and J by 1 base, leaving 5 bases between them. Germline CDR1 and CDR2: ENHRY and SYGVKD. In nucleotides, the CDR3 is TGTGCCATCAGTGAGGGACAGAACACTGAAGCTTTCTTT. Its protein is CAISEGQNTEAFF.

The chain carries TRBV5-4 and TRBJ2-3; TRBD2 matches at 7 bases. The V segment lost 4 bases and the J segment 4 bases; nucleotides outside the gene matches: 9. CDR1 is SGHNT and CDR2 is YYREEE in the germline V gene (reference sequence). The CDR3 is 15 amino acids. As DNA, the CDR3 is TGTGCCAGCAGCCCCTCCCGGGGGGTGGCAGATACGCAGTATTTT. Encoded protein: CASSPSRGVADTQYF.